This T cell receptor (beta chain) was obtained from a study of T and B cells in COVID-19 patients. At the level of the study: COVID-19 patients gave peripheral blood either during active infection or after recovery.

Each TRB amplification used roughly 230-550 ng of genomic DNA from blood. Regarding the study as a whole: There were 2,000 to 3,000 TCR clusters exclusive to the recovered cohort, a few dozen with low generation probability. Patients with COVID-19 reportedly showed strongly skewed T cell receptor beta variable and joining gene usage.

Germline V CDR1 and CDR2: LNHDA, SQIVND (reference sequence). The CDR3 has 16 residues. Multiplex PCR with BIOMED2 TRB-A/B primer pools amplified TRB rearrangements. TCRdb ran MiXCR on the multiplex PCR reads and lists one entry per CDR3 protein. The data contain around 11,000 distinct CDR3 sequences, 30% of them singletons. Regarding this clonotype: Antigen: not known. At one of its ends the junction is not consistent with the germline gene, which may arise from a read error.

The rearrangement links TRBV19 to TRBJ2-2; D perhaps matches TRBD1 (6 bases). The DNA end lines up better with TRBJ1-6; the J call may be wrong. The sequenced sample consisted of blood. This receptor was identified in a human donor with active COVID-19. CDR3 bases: TGTTCCAGTAGTAGCACAGGGTTTAGGGTTAGTTCACCCCTCCACTTT. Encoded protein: CSSSSTGFRVSSPLHF.